Sequencing of this T cell receptor beta chain was carried out in a study of CD8 T cells in Susac syndrome (dated 2019 in TCRdb). Broadly, across the study: Whether CD8+ T cell activation and differentiation in Susac syndrome was antigen driven was tested using repertoire sequencing. Clonality of the CD8+ T cell repertoire was compared between more than 10 healthy donors, approximately 14 Susac syndrome patients and some 15 multiple sclerosis patients. Paper-wide results and their limitations: The TCR sequencing and HLA analysis was acknowledged to have included a relatively small number of individuals.

RNA was extracted using the RNeasy kit, and about 0.5 to 1 ug of the RNA was reverse transcribed with random hexamers. TCR beta CDR3 regions were amplified with the immunoSEQ multiplex PCR assay covering 54 Vbeta and 13 Jbeta segments. PCR amplification bias was corrected using a synthetic template baseline for primer optimization and computational correction. Processing in the source paper ran as follows. Reads were annotated to V, D and J genes according to IMGT and were analyzed with immunoSEQ Analyzer, with only productive sequences retained. Clonality was calculated as one minus the Shannon entropy normalized by log2 of the number of productive unique sequences. Public and private clones were assessed among the 100 most prevalent clones of each patient and control. A clone was defined as Susac-specific if it was absent from the healthy and MS cohorts, from more than 850 published viral clones and from other ImmuneACCESS disease sequences. In TCRdb, the public reads were trimmed at Q25 with fastp and aligned with MiXCR, with productive beta chains retained. Each CDR3 protein appears once, grouped with its most common genes and DNA. Here the V and J calls rest on TCRdb's processing, not on the authors' analysis. The sample yields 45,000 or so distinct CDR3 sequences; 80% to 95% were counted once. Of the sample, about 0.54% is held by the ten largest clones.

Peripheral blood CD8+ and CD4+ T cells from healthy donors, Susac syndrome patients and multiple sclerosis patients were profiled by high-throughput TCR beta sequencing. The healthy donors served as controls matched for age and sex. CD8+ TEMRA cells were enriched by FACS, while bulk CD8+ and CD4+ T cells were purified by magnetic negative isolation. Blood was drawn into EDTA tubes, processed within 24 hours, and PBMCs were isolated by density gradient centrifugation. PBMCs intended for TCR sequencing were frozen in liquid nitrogen and were later thawed in a 37 degrees C water bath. The sorted or isolated CD4+, CD8+ and CD8+ TEMRA cells had a purity of 90% or higher. Notes on this clonotype: The antigen it recognizes is unknown. One base away there is no much larger clone; base qualities are not given.

V and J lose 2 bases and 4 bases, and a span of 12 bases separates them. Per the germline V gene, ENHRY is the CDR1 and SYGVKD is the CDR2. Spanning cysteine to phenylalanine, the CDR3 consists of 14 amino acids. CDR3 DNA only is kept here, 42 bases in frame from base 1. The sequence links TRBV10-3 to TRBJ2-7, and the D gene may be TRBD2, 5 bases matching. The clonotype was recovered from a human donor in good health. Sequenced: CD8+ T cells from PBMCs. Read as DNA, the sequence is TGTGCCATCAGTGAGGAGGGTTCGGCATACGAGCAGTACTTC. This gives the protein CAISEEGSAYEQYF.